A single T cell receptor (beta chain) is shown here with its context. This sample was included in a study of T cell changes during pregnancy in multiple sclerosis. The CDR3 is 15 amino acids. After removal of 6 bases from V and 2 bases from J, the junction contained 9 bases not matched to a gene. Germline CDR1 reads MNHNS; CDR2 reads SASEGT. The method was immunoSEQ multiplex PCR; TCRdb's version includes in-frame clones alone and lacks a portion of them. The sample records 90,000 to 120,000 clones, 85% to 95% being singletons. This material consisted of peripheral blood, taken in the third trimester of pregnancy. This chain uses TRBV6-1 with TRBJ2-7; 8 positions match TRBD2. The source of this sequence is a female donor in good health, enrolled as a control in a pregnancy study. CDR3 residues: CASSPAGGRTYEQYF. The CDR3 nucleotides read TGTGCCAGCAGCCCCGCGGGGGGCCGTACCTACGAGCAGTACTTC.